This TCR beta chain originates from a study of cytomegalovirus exposure and HLA in healthy donors. Overall study findings and caveats: From TCR beta sequences, most subjects' HLA-A and HLA-B alleles were reportedly predicted accurately. In a later analysis, TCR beta V- and J-gene trimming was associated with a missense DCLRE1C variant. Cytomegalovirus-associated TCR beta chains were listed, numbering 150 to 200.

Germline V gene data show CDR1 as SNHLY and CDR2 as FYNNEI. The V end was cut by 7 bases, the J end by 2 bases, with 15 bases between. This CDR3 region has 14 residues. PCR involved 60 Vbeta and 13 Jbeta primers. Measured with immunoSEQ multiplex PCR; TCRdb has only the in-frame clones, and not every one. This sample yields roughly 100,000 clones, of which 77% are seen a single time; approximately 8% belongs to the top ten. Details on this clone: Its antigen remains unidentified.

This chain links TRBV2 with TRBJ2-7, with D tentatively TRBD1 (5 bases). What was sequenced was PBMCs. The receptor comes from a female donor in good health and CMV-seronegative. The DNA of the CDR3 is TGTGCCAGCATTTTGACAGCCTCCACCTACGAGCAGTACTTC. This translates into CASILTASTYEQYF.